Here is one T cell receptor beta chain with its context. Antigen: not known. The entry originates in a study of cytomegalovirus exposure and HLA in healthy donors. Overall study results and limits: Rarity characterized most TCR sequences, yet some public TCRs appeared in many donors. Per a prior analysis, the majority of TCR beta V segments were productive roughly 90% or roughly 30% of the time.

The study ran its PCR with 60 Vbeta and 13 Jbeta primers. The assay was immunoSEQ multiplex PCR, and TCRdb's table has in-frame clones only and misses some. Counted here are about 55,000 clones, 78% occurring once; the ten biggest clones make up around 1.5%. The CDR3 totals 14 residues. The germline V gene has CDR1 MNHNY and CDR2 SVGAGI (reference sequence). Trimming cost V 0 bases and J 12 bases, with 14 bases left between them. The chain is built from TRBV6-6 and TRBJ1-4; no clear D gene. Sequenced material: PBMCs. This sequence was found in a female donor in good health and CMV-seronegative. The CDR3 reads CASSYSNLRRELFF. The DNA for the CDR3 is TGTGCCAGCAGTTACTCGAACCTCAGGAGGGAACTGTTTTTT.